Below, 22 T cell receptor beta chains from the same sample are listed, as sequenced in a study of blood T cells in healthy people across ages. Primed by a sample-barcoded 5' primer and a J-beta primer mix, a second PCR proceeded for about 7 to 11 cycles. TCRdb processed the 5' RACE reads anew with MiXCR; each CDR3 protein has one entry. The sample lists around 1,500,000 distinct CDR3 sequences; 42% were seen once. The source material was blood. These receptors were taken from a woman between 18 and 29 years old in good health.

The chain employs TRBV20-1 and TRBJ1-2, with D unresolved. The germline gives CDR1 DFQATT, CDR2 SNEGSKA (reference sequence). Between the trimmed V and J ends, which lost 1 base and 5 bases, there was a span of 20 bases. The CDR3 consists of 16 residues. CDR3 bases: TGCAGTGCTAGAGTATTTAGGCTGCGTCGGGGATATGGCTACACCTTC. Its translation is CSARVFRLRRGYGYTF.

The V gene is TRBV28, the J gene TRBJ2-3; no clear D gene. Trimming pared 5 bases from V and 5 bases from J, leaving 14 bases between. The CDR3 loop spans 14 amino acids. Germline CDR1 is MDHEN and CDR2 is SYDVKM. The CDR3, as DNA: TGTGCCAGCAGTCCCAGGCTCAAGGAAGATACGCAGTATTTT. It translates to CASSPRLKEDTQYF. The full variable domain, rest sourced from reference TRBV28 and TRBJ2-3, is DVKVTQSSRYLVKRTGEKVFLECVQDMDHENMFWYRQDPGLGLRLIYFSYDVKMKEKGDIPEGYSVSREKKERFSLILESASTNQTSMYLCASSPRLKEDTQYFGPGTRLTVL.

This clonotype turned up a few times. The chain has TRBV29-1 and TRBJ2-7; 8 bases line up with TRBD1. The ends lost 3 bases at V and 4 bases at J; junction bases unmatched: 5. The CDR3 contains 13 residues. Looked up from germline, CDR1 is SQVTM and CDR2 is ANQGSEA. In DNA, the CDR3 is TGCAGCGTTGAGGCCGACAGGGGTTACGAGCAGTACTTC. It encodes CSVEADRGYEQYF.

This clonotype has just a few counts. The chain couples TRBV12-3 or TRBV12-4 to TRBJ2-6; D remains ambiguous. Trimming left V 4 bases short and J 1 base short, with 14 bases between. This CDR3 is built from 17 residues. Written as DNA, the CDR3 is TGTGCCAGCAGTTGGGATTGGGCCTTATCTGGGGCCAACGTCCTGACTTTC. It specifies CASSWDWALSGANVLTF.

This clonotype was recorded once. The V call is TRBV20-1, the J call TRBJ2-1; D not resolved. V lost 5 bases to trimming and J lost 12 bases, with 14 bases between them. The CDR3 is 11 amino acids. Per the germline V gene, CDR1 is DFQATT and CDR2 is SNEGSKA (reference sequence). The CDR3, as DNA: TGCAGTGCTGGGGATTACAGTGGGCAGTTCTTC. Amino acids: CSAGDYSGQFF.

This clonotype was seen once. The chain has TRBV6-6 and TRBJ2-5; a possible D gene is TRBD1 (6 bases). This CDR3 spans 14 amino acids. Germline V gene sequence: CDR1 MNHNY, CDR2 SVGAGI (reference sequence). Trimming stripped 6 bases from V and 5 bases from J, with 16 bases between. CDR3 region: CASRPTGLGETQYF. The CDR3 nucleotides read TGTGCCAGCAGACCTACAGGGCTGGGGGAGACCCAGTACTTC.

In its sample, this clonotype was seen a few times. The J gene is TRBJ1-1, the V gene TRBV5-4, with D possibly being TRBD1 (5 bases). Germline loops: CDR1 SGHNT, CDR2 YYREEE (reference sequence). The CDR3 consists of 18 residues. V lost 4 bases and J 2 bases, leaving 24 bases between the germline ends. This CDR3 is CASSLLWGPLISNTEAFF. The DNA of the CDR3 is TGTGCCAGCAGCCTTTTGTGGGGCCCACTCATCTCTAACACTGAAGCTTTCTTT.

This chain uses TRBV20-1 with TRBJ2-1, with unresolved D. V lost 2 bases and J 6 bases, leaving 14 bases between the germline ends. CDR3 size: 14 residues. CDR1 is DFQATT, CDR2 SNEGSKA, per germline (reference sequence). The CDR3 protein is CSARPGSLSNEQFF. In nucleotides, the CDR3 is TGCAGTGCTAGACCTGGTAGTTTGTCCAATGAGCAGTTCTTC.

The table lists this clonotype with a few counts. The CDR3: CSARETGWVQFF. As DNA, the CDR3 is TGCAGTGCTAGAGAGACAGGGTGGGTGCAGTTCTTC. This chain joins TRBV20-1 and TRBJ2-1; 7 bases line up with TRBD1. Germline V gene lookup returns CDR1 DFQATT and CDR2 SNEGSKA (reference sequence). With 0 bases clipped from V and 12 bases from J, the junction kept 5 bases outside the gene matches. The CDR3 is 12 residues long.

This clonotype was counted ten times or more. The junction and the germline gene differ at one end; a read error may be behind it. The chain employs TRBV3-1 and TRBJ1-2, with TRBD1 identical over 12 bases. Per the germline V gene, CDR1 is LGHDT and CDR2 is YNNKEL (reference sequence). This CDR3 has 14 amino acids. CDR3 coding DNA: TGCGCCAGCAGCCAGGGACAGGGGGCGTATGGCTACACCTTC. Protein: CASSQGQGAYGYTF.

The chain joins TRBV27 to TRBJ1-1, with D tentatively TRBD1 (5 bases). The CDR3 totals 16 residues. Germline CDR1 MNHEY, CDR2 SMNVEV (reference sequence). The V and J ends lost 3 bases and 0 bases respectively, with 14 bases between them. The CDR3 sequence is CASSFSQGGMNTEAFF. In DNA form, the CDR3 reads TGTGCCAGCAGTTTCTCCCAGGGAGGGATGAACACTGAAGCTTTCTTT.

A few counts support this clonotype. This rearrangement joins TRBV4-1 to TRBJ2-1; D ambiguous. Trimming cost V 4 bases and J 1 base, with 14 bases left between them. Germline CDR1 and CDR2: MGHRA and YSYEKL. This CDR3 comprises 16 residues. CDR3: CASSREGFGSYNEQFF. The CDR3 DNA reads TGCGCCAGCAGCCGAGAAGGCTTCGGGTCCTACAATGAGCAGTTCTTC.

The table lists this clonotype with a few counts. The gene calls are TRBV28 and TRBJ1-1, with D unresolved. Germline-derived CDR1 and CDR2 are MDHEN and SYDVKM. This CDR3 is 15 amino acids long. Trimming shortened V by 2 bases and J by 1 base, and 11 bases separated the two germline ends. This CDR3 is CASSLRPNSNTEAFF. CDR3 nucleotides: TGTGCCAGCAGTTTACGACCCAACTCGAACACTGAAGCTTTCTTT.

The genes are TRBV6-5 and TRBJ2-5; TRBD1 aligns across 9 bases. The CDR3 covers 16 residues. V was pared by 8 bases and J by 2 bases, with 12 bases of the junction left unmatched. From germline, CDR1 is MNHEY and CDR2 SVGAGI. The chain's CDR3 is CASAPGTGSLQETQYF. The CDR3 DNA is TGTGCCAGCGCCCCCGGGACAGGGTCTCTACAAGAGACCCAGTACTTC.

The chain carries TRBV7-9 and TRBJ1-1, with unresolved D. Per germline, CDR1 SEHNR and CDR2 FQNEAQ (reference sequence). CDR3 length equals 13 residues. The germline V and J ends were trimmed by 5 bases and 6 bases, with 13 bases remaining between them. In DNA form, the CDR3 reads TGTGCCAGCAGCCCCCCCAGCACACCTGAAGCTTTCTTT. This sequence encodes CASSPPSTPEAFF.

This clonotype came up many times. The chain has TRBV18 and TRBJ1-1; D call uncertain. Germline-derived CDR1 and CDR2 are KGHSH and LQKENI. Trimming took 8 bases from V and 2 from J, leaving 9 bases between them. The CDR3 consists of 12 residues. The CDR3 sequence: CASSPPNTEAFF. The CDR3 coding sequence is TGTGCCAGCAGTCCACCCAACACTGAAGCTTTCTTT. The complete variable domain, with remaining parts taken from reference TRBV18 and TRBJ1-1, reads NAGVMQNPRHLVRRRGQEARLRCSPMKGHSHVYWYRQLPEEGLKFMVYLQKENIIDESGMPKERFSAEFPKEGPSILRIQQVVRGDSAAYFCASSPPNTEAFFGQGTRLTVV.

This clonotype was seen a handful of times. The rearrangement links TRBV20-1 to TRBJ1-6, with 7 bases identical to TRBD1. Germline V gene sequence: CDR1 DFQATT, CDR2 SNEGSKA (reference sequence). CDR3 length equals 15 residues. Trimming cost V 3 bases and J 5 bases; bases outside gene matches: 7. The CDR3 protein is CSARPRGGNNSPLHF. The DNA of the CDR3 is TGCAGTGCTAGGCCCAGGGGGGGAAATAATTCACCCCTCCACTTT.

The genes are TRBV25-1 and TRBJ1-4, with unresolved D. The CDR3 runs to 11 residues. The V end lost 8 bases, the J end lost 12 bases, and 13 bases lay between the germline ends. Germline V lookup: CDR1 MGHDK, CDR2 SYGVNS. The CDR3 region has the DNA TGTGCCAGCCTCGGGAGTTTCGAACTGTTTTTT. This sequence encodes CASLGSFELFF. The whole variable domain, remainder taken from reference TRBV25-1 and TRBJ1-4, is EADIYQTPRYLVIGTGKKITLECSQTMGHDKMYWYQQDPGMELHLIHYSYGVNSTEKGDLSSESTVSRIRTEHFPLTLESARPSHTSQYLCASLGSFELFFGSGTQLSVL.

This clonotype turned up a few times. The chain is built from TRBV10-3 and TRBJ2-3; possible D gene TRBD2, 6 bases. The germline V gene has CDR1 ENHRY and CDR2 SYGVKD. The ends were cut back, 4 bases at V and 5 bases at J, with 13 bases in the middle. The CDR3 runs to 14 residues. CDR3 in DNA: TGTGCCATCAGTGCTTGGGAGCGGGTAGATACGCAGTATTTT. This translates into CAISAWERVDTQYF.

This clonotype was seen just once. The chain recombines TRBV9 with TRBJ1-4; perhaps TRBD1 as D (5 bases). Per the germline V gene, CDR1 is SGDLS and CDR2 is YYNGEE. Trimming left V 5 bases short and J 5 bases short, with 10 bases between. The CDR3 runs 13 residues. The CDR3 loop reads CASRGTENEKLFF. The CDR3 DNA is TGTGCCAGCAGGGGGACGGAAAATGAAAAACTGTTTTTT.

This clonotype was seen a handful of times. The chain has TRBV7-2 and TRBJ1-1; D perhaps matches TRBD1 (5 bases). Trimming stripped 5 bases from V and 5 bases from J, with 18 bases between. CDR3 length equals 15 residues. CDR1 and CDR2 (germline): SGHTA, FQGNSA. CDR3 amino acids: CASSPGEGRWTEAFF. The CDR3 coding sequence is TGTGCCAGCAGCCCGGGGGAGGGAAGGTGGACTGAAGCTTTCTTT.

CDR3 coding DNA: TGTGCCAGCAGCCAAGATTGGGACAGCCGGTATGGCTACACCTTC. Residues: CASSQDWDSRYGYTF. The gene calls are TRBV3-1 and TRBJ1-2; TRBD1 matches 7 bases. The CDR3 is 15 residues long. Germline assignment: CDR1 LGHDT and CDR2 YNNKEL (reference sequence). The V gene end was trimmed by 0 bases and the J gene end by 5 bases; junction bases not matched to a gene: 6.